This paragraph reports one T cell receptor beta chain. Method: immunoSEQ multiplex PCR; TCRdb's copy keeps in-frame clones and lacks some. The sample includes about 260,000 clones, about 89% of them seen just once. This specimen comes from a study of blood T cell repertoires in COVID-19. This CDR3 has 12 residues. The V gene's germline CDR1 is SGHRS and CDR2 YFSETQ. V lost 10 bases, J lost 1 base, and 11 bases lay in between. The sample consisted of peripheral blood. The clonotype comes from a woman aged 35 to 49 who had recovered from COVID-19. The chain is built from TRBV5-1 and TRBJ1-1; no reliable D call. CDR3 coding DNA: TGCGCCTGCGGGCGGGGGAACACTGAAGCTTTCTTT. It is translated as CACGRGNTEAFF.